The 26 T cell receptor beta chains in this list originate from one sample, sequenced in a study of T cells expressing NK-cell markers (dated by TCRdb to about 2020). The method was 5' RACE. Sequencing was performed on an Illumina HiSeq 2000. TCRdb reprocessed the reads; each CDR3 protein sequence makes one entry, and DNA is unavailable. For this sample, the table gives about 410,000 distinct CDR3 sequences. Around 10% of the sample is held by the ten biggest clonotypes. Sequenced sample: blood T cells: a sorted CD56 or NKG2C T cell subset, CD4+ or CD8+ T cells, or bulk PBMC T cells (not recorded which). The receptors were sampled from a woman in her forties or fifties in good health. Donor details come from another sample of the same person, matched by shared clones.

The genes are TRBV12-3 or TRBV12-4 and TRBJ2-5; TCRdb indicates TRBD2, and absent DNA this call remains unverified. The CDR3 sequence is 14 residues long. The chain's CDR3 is CASSFPRAGETQYF.

The CDR3 reads CASSLVGGNQPQHF. The rearrangement links TRBV7-2 to TRBJ1-5; TCRdb designates TRBD1, a call that cannot be tested without DNA. The CDR3 sequence is 14 residues long. Germline V gene data show CDR1 as SGHTA and CDR2 as FQGNSA.

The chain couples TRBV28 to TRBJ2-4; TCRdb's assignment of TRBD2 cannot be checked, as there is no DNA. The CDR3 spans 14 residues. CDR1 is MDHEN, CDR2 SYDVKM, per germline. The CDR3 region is CASSRGWGKNIQYF.

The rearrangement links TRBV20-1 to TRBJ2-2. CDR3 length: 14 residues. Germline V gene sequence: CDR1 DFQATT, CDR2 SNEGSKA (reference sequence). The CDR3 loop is CSARDTRRHGELFF.

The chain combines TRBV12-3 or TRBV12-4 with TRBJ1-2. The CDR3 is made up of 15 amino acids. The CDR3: CASSSYEAGPDGYTF.

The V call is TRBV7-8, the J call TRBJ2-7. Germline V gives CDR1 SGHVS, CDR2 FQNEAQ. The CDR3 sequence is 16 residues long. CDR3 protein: CASSPSLATSSYEQYF.

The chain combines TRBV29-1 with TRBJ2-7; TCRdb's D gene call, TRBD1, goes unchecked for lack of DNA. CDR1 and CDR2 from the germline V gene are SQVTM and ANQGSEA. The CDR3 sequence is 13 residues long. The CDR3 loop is CSVSGGRGYEQYF.

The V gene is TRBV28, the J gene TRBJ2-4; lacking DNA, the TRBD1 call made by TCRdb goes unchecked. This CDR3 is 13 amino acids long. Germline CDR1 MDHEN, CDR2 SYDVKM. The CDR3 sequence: CAGRDRGKNIQYF.

The CDR3 here is CATSDYQETQYF. The V and J genes are TRBV15 and TRBJ2-5. CDR1 and CDR2 from the germline V gene are LNHNV and YYDKDF (reference sequence). There are 12 residues in the CDR3.

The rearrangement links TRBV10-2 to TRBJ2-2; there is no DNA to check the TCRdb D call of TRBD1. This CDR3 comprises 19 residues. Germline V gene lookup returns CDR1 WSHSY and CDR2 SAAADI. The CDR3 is CASSDIGLGDRVTGGELFF.

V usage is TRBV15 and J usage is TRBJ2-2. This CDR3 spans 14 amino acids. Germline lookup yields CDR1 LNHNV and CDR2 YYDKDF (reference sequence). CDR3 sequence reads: CATSTRRHTGELFF.

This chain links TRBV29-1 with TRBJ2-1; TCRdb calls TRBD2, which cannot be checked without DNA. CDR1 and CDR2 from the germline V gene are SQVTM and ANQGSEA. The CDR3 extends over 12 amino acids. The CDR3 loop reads CSVQRERNEQFF.

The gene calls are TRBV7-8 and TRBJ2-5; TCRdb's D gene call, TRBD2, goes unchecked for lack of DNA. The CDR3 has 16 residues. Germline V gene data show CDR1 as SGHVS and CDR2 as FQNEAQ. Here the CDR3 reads CASSLVAGGAQETQYF.

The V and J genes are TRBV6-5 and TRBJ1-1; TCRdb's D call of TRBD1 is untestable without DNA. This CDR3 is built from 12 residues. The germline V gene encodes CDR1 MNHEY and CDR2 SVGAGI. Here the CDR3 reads CASSYRGAEAFF.

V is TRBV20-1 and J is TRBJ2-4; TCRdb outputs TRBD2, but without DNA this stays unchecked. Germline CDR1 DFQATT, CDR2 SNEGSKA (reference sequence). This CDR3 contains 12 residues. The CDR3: CSATSGGDIQYF.

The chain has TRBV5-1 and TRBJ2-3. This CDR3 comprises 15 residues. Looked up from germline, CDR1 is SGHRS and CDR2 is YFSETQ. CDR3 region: CASSLGRRTADTQYF.

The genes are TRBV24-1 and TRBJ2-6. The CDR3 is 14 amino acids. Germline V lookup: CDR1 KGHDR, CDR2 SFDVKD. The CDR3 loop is CATSDPTGANVLTF.

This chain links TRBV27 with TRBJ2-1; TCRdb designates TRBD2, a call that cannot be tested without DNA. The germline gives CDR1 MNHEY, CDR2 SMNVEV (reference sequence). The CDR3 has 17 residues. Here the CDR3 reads CASSLLGTSGIDNEQFF.

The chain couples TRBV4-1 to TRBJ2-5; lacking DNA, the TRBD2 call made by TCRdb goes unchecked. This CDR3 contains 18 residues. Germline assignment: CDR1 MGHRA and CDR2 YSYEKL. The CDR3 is CASSQDRAGGPGLETQYF.

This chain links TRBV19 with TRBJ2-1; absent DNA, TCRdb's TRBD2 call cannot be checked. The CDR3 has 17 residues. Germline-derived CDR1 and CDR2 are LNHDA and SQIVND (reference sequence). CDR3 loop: CASSIKGTTSGVNEQFF. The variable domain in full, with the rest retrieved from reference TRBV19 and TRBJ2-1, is DGGITQSPKYLFRKEGQNVTLSCEQNLNHDAMYWYRQDPGQGLRLIYYSQIVNDFQKGDIAEGYSVSREKKESFPLTVTSAQKNPTAFYLCASSIKGTTSGVNEQFFGPGTRLTVL.

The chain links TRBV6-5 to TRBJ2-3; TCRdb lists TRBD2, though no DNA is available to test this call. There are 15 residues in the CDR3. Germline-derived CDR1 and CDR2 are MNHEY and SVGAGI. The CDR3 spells CASRSAGLNTDTQYF.

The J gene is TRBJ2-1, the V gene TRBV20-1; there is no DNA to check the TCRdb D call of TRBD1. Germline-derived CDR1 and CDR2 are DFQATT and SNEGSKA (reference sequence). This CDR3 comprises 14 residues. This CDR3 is CSAYRQGVGNEQFF.

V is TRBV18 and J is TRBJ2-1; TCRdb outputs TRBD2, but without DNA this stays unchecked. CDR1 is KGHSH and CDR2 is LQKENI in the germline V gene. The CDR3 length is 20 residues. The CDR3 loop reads CASSHRRVAGVFSSYNEQFF.

Here the CDR3 reads CARNRGVTDTQYF. The gene calls are TRBV2 and TRBJ2-3; without DNA, the TCRdb call of TRBD1 cannot be checked. This CDR3 is built from 13 residues. Germline values: CDR1 SNHLY, CDR2 FYNNEI. Full variable domain (remainder filled in from reference TRBV2 and TRBJ2-3): EPEVTQTPSHQVTQMGQEVILRCVPISNHLYFYWYRQILGQKVEFLVSFYNNEISEKSEIFDDQFSVERPDGSNFTLKIRSTKLEDSAMYFCARNRGVTDTQYFGPGTRLTVL.

The CDR3 is CASSEIGNTIYF. V and J are TRBV12-3 or TRBV12-4 and TRBJ1-3. CDR3 length: 12 amino acids.

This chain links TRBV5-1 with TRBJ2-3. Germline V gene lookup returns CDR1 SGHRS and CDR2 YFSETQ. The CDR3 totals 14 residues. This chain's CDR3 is CASGSSTGTDTQYF.